The next 27 T cell receptor beta chains were all read from a single sample in a study of brain T cells in children with intractable seizures. Libraries were prepared by immunoSEQ multiplex PCR; TCRdb keeps only in-frame clonotypes and omits some of them. Among tens of thousands of clones listed, around 94% were seen once. The sample in question was peripheral blood, obtained at surgery. The receptors originated from a boy aged 10-17 years with focal cortical dysplasia and intractable seizures.

V is TRBV15 and J is TRBJ1-4; D not resolved. This CDR3 has 16 residues. Trimming stripped 3 bases from V and 0 bases from J, with 11 bases between. Germline V gene lookup returns CDR1 LNHNV and CDR2 YYDKDF (reference sequence). CDR3 in amino acids: CATSRTRGATNEKLFF. For the CDR3, the DNA is TGTGCCACCAGCAGGACCCGGGGAGCAACTAATGAAAAACTGTTTTTT.

The chain is built from TRBV4-1 and TRBJ2-1; 10 bases agree with TRBD2. Germline-derived CDR1 and CDR2 are MGHRA and YSYEKL. With 0 bases clipped from V and 5 bases from J, the junction kept 4 bases outside the gene matches. There are 16 residues in the CDR3. DNA for the CDR3: TGCGCCAGCAGCCAAGATTCTAGCGGGAGACACAATGAGCAGTTCTTC. Translating gives CASSQDSSGRHNEQFF.

The V call is TRBV19, the J call TRBJ2-5; possible D gene TRBD1, 6 bases. This CDR3 has 15 residues. CDR1 LNHDA and CDR2 SQIVND come from the germline V gene (reference sequence). The V end was cut by 5 bases, the J end by 2 bases, with 15 bases between. The DNA of the CDR3 is TGTGCCAGTAGTCCCGGGACACAACGTCAAGAGACCCAGTACTTC. Its translation: CASSPGTQRQETQYF.

V is TRBV28 and J is TRBJ1-2, with a weak D call TRBD1 (6 bases). This CDR3 contains 15 residues. Per germline, CDR1 MDHEN and CDR2 SYDVKM. The germline V and J ends were trimmed by 8 bases and 2 bases, with 18 bases remaining between them. The CDR3 loop reads CASSVGGANNYGYTF. DNA of the CDR3: TGTGCCAGCTCAGTGGGGGGGGCGAACAACTATGGCTACACCTTC.

The V and J genes are TRBV7-8 and TRBJ2-3; 9 positions match TRBD2. With V trimmed by 4 bases and J by 0 bases, 5 bases remained unmatched. CDR1 and CDR2 (germline): SGHVS, FQNEAQ. The CDR3 spans 16 residues. The CDR3 region is CASSSQTSGSTDTQYF. Written as DNA, the CDR3 is TGTGCCAGCAGCTCCCAGACTAGCGGTAGCACAGATACGCAGTATTTT.

V gene TRBV24-1 combines with J gene TRBJ2-1; 10 bases are shared with TRBD1. V shed 4 bases, J shed 3 bases, and the junction held 5 bases outside the gene matches. CDR3 length: 16 residues. Germline loops: CDR1 KGHDR, CDR2 SFDVKD. The CDR3 sequence: CATSDPGQGDYNEQFF. Written as DNA, the CDR3 is TGTGCCACCAGTGACCCTGGACAGGGGGACTACAATGAGCAGTTCTTC.

V and J are TRBV24-1 and TRBJ2-1; possibly TRBD2 for D (5 bases). Germline CDR1 KGHDR, CDR2 SFDVKD. This CDR3 region has 15 residues. Trimming took off 3 bases at V and 0 bases at J, with 8 bases between the two ends. CDR3: CATSDPRDSYNEQFF. DNA of the CDR3: TGTGCCACCAGTGATCCCCGGGACTCCTACAATGAGCAGTTCTTC.

The rearrangement links TRBV5-8 to TRBJ1-2; D not resolved. CDR3 size: 14 residues. With 4 bases removed from V and 2 bases from J, the gap between germline ends came to 12 bases. Germline V gene lookup returns CDR1 SGHTS and CDR2 YDEGEE. The CDR3 region has the DNA TGTGCCAGCAGCCCCGTGGCGGGGAACTATGGCTACACCTTC. This gives the protein CASSPVAGNYGYTF.

The chain joins TRBV19 to TRBJ2-4; D is unresolved. The V gene's germline CDR1 is LNHDA and CDR2 SQIVND (reference sequence). The V and J ends lost 9 bases and 6 bases respectively, with 15 bases between them. The CDR3 has 13 residues. The CDR3: CARRPVELNIQYF. The CDR3 DNA reads as TGTGCCAGACGCCCTGTAGAATTAAACATTCAGTACTTC.

This chain connects TRBV7-9 to TRBJ1-2, with a tentative D call TRBD1 (5 bases). The V end lost 7 bases, the J end lost 2 bases, and 14 bases lay between the germline ends. CDR1 and CDR2 (germline): SEHNR, FQNEAQ (reference sequence). This CDR3 is 14 amino acids long. In nucleotides, the CDR3 is TGTGCCAGCACCTCTTCGGGGGGGAACTATGGCTACACCTTC. It encodes CASTSSGGNYGYTF.

The V gene is TRBV11-2, the J gene TRBJ2-2, with 7 bases aligning to TRBD1. CDR1 is SGHAT and CDR2 is FQNNGV in the germline V gene. The CDR3 covers 16 residues. With 3 bases clipped from V and 5 bases from J, the junction kept 9 bases outside the gene matches. CDR3 DNA: TGTGCCAGCAGCTTCGAAATACTACAGGGGACCGGGGAGCTGTTTTTT. This encodes CASSFEILQGTGELFF.

The genes are TRBV5-1 and TRBJ2-3; 10 nucleotides agree with TRBD2. This CDR3 has 16 residues. Germline values: CDR1 SGHRS, CDR2 YFSETQ. The V gene end was trimmed by 3 bases and the J gene end by 1 base; junction bases not matched to a gene: 5. The CDR3 reads CASSSGGTSGTDTQYF. The CDR3 nucleotides are TGCGCCAGCAGCTCCGGTGGGACTAGCGGCACAGATACGCAGTATTTT.

This chain joins TRBV27 and TRBJ2-3; D gene ambiguous. In germline, CDR1 is MNHEY, CDR2 SMNVEV (reference sequence). The CDR3 sequence is 14 residues long. V lost 3 bases and J 0 bases, leaving 7 bases between the germline ends. CDR3 region: CASSLMLSTDTQYF. The CDR3 DNA follows: TGTGCCAGCAGTTTGATGCTTAGCACAGATACGCAGTATTTT.

This chain connects TRBV6-2 or TRBV6-3 to TRBJ2-2; weak D call: TRBD2 (6 bases). The V and J ends lost 0 bases and 4 bases respectively, with 9 bases between them. Germline V CDR1 and CDR2: MNHEY, SVGEGT. The length of the CDR3 is 15 residues. CDR3 region: CASSYSSGLTGELFF. For the CDR3, the DNA is TGTGCCAGCAGTTACTCTTCGGGACTCACCGGGGAGCTGTTTTTT.

The V call is TRBV6-5, the J call TRBJ1-1; D call uncertain. From germline, CDR1 is MNHEY and CDR2 SVGAGI. The CDR3 is made up of 14 amino acids. V dropped 0 bases and J dropped 4 bases, with 9 bases sitting between them. Written as DNA, the CDR3 is TGTGCCAGCAGTTACTCGAGGGTGGGCACTGAAGCTTTCTTT. Translating gives CASSYSRVGTEAFF.

V usage is TRBV4-2 and J usage is TRBJ2-1, with a weak D call TRBD2 (6 bases). The CDR3 consists of 14 residues. Germline-derived CDR1 and CDR2 are LGHNA and YNFKEQ. V was clipped by 4 bases and J by 9 bases, with 16 bases between them. The chain's CDR3 is CASSLSSVGGEQFF. The CDR3, as DNA: TGTGCCAGCAGCCTCTCCTCAGTGGGAGGTGAGCAGTTCTTC.

The chain is built from TRBV5-1 and TRBJ2-7; D unresolved. Trimming left V 4 bases short and J 1 base short, with 9 bases between. CDR3 length equals 13 residues. In germline, CDR1 is SGHRS, CDR2 YFSETQ. CDR3 in DNA: TGCGCCAGCAGCGTAGTTAGTTCCTACGAGCAGTACTTC. Encoded protein: CASSVVSSYEQYF.

This clone has just one count. The V call is TRBV29-1, the J call TRBJ2-7, with D maybe TRBD1 (6 bases). The V and J ends lost 1 base and 0 bases respectively, with 7 bases between them. The CDR3 covers 13 residues. Germline V gene sequence: CDR1 SQVTM, CDR2 ANQGSEA. This CDR3 is CSVEGTDSYEQYF. The CDR3 DNA reads TGCAGCGTTGAAGGGACAGACTCCTACGAGCAGTACTTC.

The J gene is TRBJ1-2, the V gene TRBV5-1, with unresolved D. The CDR3 totals 12 residues. The V and J ends lost 1 base and 7 bases respectively, with 8 bases between them. The V gene's germline CDR1 is SGHRS and CDR2 YFSETQ. DNA of the CDR3: TGCGCCAGCAGCTTGCCCGGGGTTGGCTACACCTTC. Translation: CASSLPGVGYTF.

The J gene is TRBJ2-3, the V gene TRBV19; 11 bases fit TRBD2. Germline CDR1 is LNHDA and CDR2 is SQIVND (reference sequence). The CDR3 covers 14 residues. With V trimmed by 9 bases and J by 5 bases, 7 bases remained unmatched. The CDR3 nucleotides are TGTGCCAGCACACTAGCGGGAGTCGGAGATACGCAGTATTTT. Translating it yields CASTLAGVGDTQYF.

The chain uses TRBV6-5 and TRBJ1-1; D remains unclear. The CDR3 is made up of 13 amino acids. Trimming removed 2 bases from V and 4 bases from J, with 8 bases in between. Germline V lookup: CDR1 MNHEY, CDR2 SVGAGI. The CDR3 DNA sequence: TGTGCCAGCAGTTACAACAGCGGCACTGAAGCTTTCTTT. Protein product: CASSYNSGTEAFF.

The J gene is TRBJ2-7, the V gene TRBV7-3, with D possibly called TRBD1 or TRBD2 (6 bases each). The CDR3 runs 13 residues. Germline CDR1 and CDR2: SGHTA and FQGTGA. The germline V and J ends were trimmed by 1 base and 6 bases, with 10 bases remaining between them. CDR3 sequence: CASSLSPGAEQYF. The CDR3 DNA follows: TGTGCCAGCAGCTTAAGCCCGGGGGCCGAGCAGTACTTC.

This rearrangement joins TRBV6-5 to TRBJ1-6; tentative D call: TRBD1 (5 bases). CDR1 and CDR2 (germline): MNHEY, SVGAGI. The CDR3 sequence is 15 residues long. Deletions cut 6 bases from V and 7 bases from J, with 16 bases between. The CDR3 loop is CASSRQEGKNSPLHF. The CDR3 DNA is TGTGCCAGCAGCCGGCAAGAGGGGAAGAATTCACCCCTCCACTTT.

The chain recombines TRBV7-9 with TRBJ2-5; 7 nucleotides align to TRBD1. Germline lookup yields CDR1 SEHNR and CDR2 FQNEAQ (reference sequence). V lost 7 bases, J lost 5 bases, and 10 bases stayed unmatched. This CDR3 has 14 residues. The CDR3 loop reads CASTLGQRSETQYF. Written as DNA, the CDR3 is TGTGCCAGCACCTTGGGACAGCGCTCGGAGACCCAGTACTTC.

This clone was observed once. The genes are TRBV4-1 and TRBJ2-5; TRBD1 might be the D (6 bases). V was shortened by 3 bases and J by 6 bases, with 14 bases between the two germline ends. This CDR3 is built from 14 residues. Germline V gene lookup returns CDR1 MGHRA and CDR2 YSYEKL. CDR3 coding DNA: TGCGCCAGCAGCCAGCTACAGGGAATACAGACCCAGTACTTC. It yields the protein CASSQLQGIQTQYF.

The chain is built from TRBV5-8 and TRBJ2-6; D perhaps matches TRBD2 (6 bases). Germline CDR1 and CDR2: SGHTS and YDEGEE. The CDR3 is 15 amino acids. V was trimmed by 0 bases and J by 2 bases, leaving 6 bases between them. The CDR3 is CASSLAGAGANVLTF. CDR3 DNA sequence: TGTGCCAGCAGCTTGGCGGGGGCTGGGGCCAACGTCCTGACTTTC.

The CDR3: CASREGQGATEQYF. The CDR3 nucleotides read TGTGCCAGCAGGGAGGGACAGGGGGCCACCGAGCAGTACTTC. The chain combines TRBV2 with TRBJ2-7; 12 bases line up with TRBD1. Germline assignment: CDR1 SNHLY and CDR2 FYNNEI. The J segment lost 6 bases and the V segment lost 6 bases, leaving 6 bases of the junction unmatched. CDR3 length: 14 amino acids. The whole variable domain, filled in from reference TRBV2 and TRBJ2-7, reads EPEVTQTPSHQVTQMGQEVILRCVPISNHLYFYWYRQILGQKVEFLVSFYNNEISEKSEIFDDQFSVERPDGSNFTLKIRSTKLEDSAMYFCASREGQGATEQYFGPGTRLTVT.